By proportion, the clone carrying this T cell receptor beta chain is medium-sized (0.01 to 0.1%). Its antigen remains unknown. The CDR3 length is 15 residues. Unmatched junction bases numbered 5, after V lost 0 bases and J lost 2 bases. The germline V gene encodes CDR1 SGHNT and CDR2 YYREEE (reference sequence). The repertoire was sequenced with immunoSEQ multiplex PCR; TCRdb's copy has only in-frame clones and lacks some. Here the sample spans about 24,000 clones, roughly three fifths being singletons. The data belong to a study of tumor-infiltrating lymphocytes in localized non-small cell lung cancer. Study-level information: Resected tumor was paired with non-adjacent uninvolved lung from the same patient. The study's findings and limits: Technical variation could not be separated from intratumor heterogeneity here.

This chain uses TRBV5-4 with TRBJ2-7; 7 nucleotides align to TRBD2. The sample taken for sequencing was lung tumor tissue. This TCR came from a human donor with non-small cell lung cancer. The CDR3 here is CASSLGGGSTYEQYF. The DNA of the CDR3 is TGTGCCAGCAGCTTGGGAGGCGGGAGCACCTACGAGCAGTACTTC.